These 2 T cell receptor beta chains originate from one sample sequenced in a study of shared clonotypes between healthy human individuals. Profiled with immunoSEQ multiplex PCR; TCRdb holds only in-frame clones, not every one. The profile covers about 490,000 clones, with 70% to 80% appearing a single time and 10% to 15% taken by the ten largest. Specimen: PBMCs. These receptors came from a woman in her thirties or forties in good health. Some clones in this sample may be carry-over from other donors' samples.

This sequence joins TRBV10-1 and TRBJ2-1; 11 bases are a match to TRBD2. This CDR3 has 15 amino acids. Unmatched junction bases numbered 6, after V lost 3 bases and J lost 8 bases. Germline V gene lookup returns CDR1 WNHNN and CDR2 SYGVQD (reference sequence). CDR3 coding DNA: TGCGCCAGCAGTGATTCGGGACTAGCGGCCCATGAGCAGTTCTTC. Its translation is CASSDSGLAAHEQFF.

The V gene is TRBV27, the J gene TRBJ2-7, with 7 bases that match TRBD2. The trim removed 7 bases at V and 2 bases at J, leaving 2 bases unmatched. CDR1 is MNHEY and CDR2 is SMNVEV in the germline V gene (reference sequence). This CDR3 has 12 residues. Here the CDR3 reads CASKRDTYEQYF. CDR3 DNA sequence: TGTGCCAGCAAGCGGGATACCTACGAGCAGTACTTC.